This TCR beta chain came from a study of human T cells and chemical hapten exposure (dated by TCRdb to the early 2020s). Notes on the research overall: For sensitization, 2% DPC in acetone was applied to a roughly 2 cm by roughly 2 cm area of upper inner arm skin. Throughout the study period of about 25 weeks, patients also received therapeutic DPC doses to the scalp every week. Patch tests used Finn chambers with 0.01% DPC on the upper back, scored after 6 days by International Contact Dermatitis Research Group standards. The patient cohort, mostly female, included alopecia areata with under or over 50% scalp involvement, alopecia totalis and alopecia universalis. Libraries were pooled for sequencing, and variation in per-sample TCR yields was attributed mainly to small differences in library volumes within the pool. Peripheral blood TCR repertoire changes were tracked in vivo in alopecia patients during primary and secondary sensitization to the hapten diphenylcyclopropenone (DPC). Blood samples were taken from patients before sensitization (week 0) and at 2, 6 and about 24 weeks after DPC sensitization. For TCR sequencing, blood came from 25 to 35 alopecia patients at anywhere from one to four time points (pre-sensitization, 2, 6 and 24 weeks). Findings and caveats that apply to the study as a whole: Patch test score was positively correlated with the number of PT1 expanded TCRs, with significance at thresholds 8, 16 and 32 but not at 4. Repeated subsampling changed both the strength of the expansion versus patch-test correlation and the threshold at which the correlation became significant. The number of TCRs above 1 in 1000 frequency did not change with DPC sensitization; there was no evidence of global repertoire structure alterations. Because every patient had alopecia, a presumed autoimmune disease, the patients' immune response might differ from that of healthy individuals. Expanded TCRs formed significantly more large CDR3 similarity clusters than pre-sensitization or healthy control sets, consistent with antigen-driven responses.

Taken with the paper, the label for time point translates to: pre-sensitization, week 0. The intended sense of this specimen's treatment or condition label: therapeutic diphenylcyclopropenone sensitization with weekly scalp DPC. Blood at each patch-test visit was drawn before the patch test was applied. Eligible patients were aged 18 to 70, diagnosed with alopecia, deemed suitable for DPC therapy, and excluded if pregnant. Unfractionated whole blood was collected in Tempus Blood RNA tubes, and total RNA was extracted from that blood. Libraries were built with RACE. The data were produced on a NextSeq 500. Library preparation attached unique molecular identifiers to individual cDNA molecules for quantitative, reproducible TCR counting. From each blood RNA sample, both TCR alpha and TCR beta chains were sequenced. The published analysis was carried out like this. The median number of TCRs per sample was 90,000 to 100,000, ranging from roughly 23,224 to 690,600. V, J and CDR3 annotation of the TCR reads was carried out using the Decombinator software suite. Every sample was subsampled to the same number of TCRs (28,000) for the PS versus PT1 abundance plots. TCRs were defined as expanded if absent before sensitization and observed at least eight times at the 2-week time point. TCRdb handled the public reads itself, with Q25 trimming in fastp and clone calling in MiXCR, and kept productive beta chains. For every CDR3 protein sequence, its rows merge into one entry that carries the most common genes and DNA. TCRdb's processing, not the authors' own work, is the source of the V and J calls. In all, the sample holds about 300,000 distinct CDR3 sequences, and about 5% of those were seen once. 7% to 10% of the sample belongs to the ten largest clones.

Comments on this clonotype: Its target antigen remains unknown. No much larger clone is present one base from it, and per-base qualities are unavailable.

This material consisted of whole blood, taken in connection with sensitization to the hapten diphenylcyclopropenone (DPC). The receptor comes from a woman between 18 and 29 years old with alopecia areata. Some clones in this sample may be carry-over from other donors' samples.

CDR3 region: CASSPPGGRKLFF. The nucleotide sequence reads TGTGCCAGCTCACCACCGGGAGGGCGGAAACTGTTTTTT. The rearranged segments are TRBV18 and TRBJ1-4; the D gene cannot be named for sure. According to the germline V gene, CDR1 reads KGHSH and CDR2 reads LQKENI. V is reduced by 0 bases and J by 11 bases, leaving a spacing of 10 bases between them. The CDR3 starts with the cysteine, ends with the phenylalanine, and has 13 residues. Only the CDR3 part of the read is kept: 39 bases, read in frame from the first base.